This T cell receptor (beta chain) was recovered during a study of blood T cell repertoires in COVID-19. Across the whole study: Material from acute and convalescent COVID-19 was sourced from the United States, Italy and Spain. T cells, B-cell-depleted T cells, or PBMCs provided the cDNA or gDNA that served as material.

Methods used by the authors: By means of reference gene primer amplification, nucleated cell counts were estimated. The repertoire was sequenced with immunoSEQ multiplex PCR; TCRdb's copy has only in-frame clones and lacks some. The V and J calls and the clone size are those of that table, but D and trimming were determined from the DNA. The profile shows about 120,000 clones, 74% of them singletons. Sequencing was carried out using peripheral blood. The receptor comes from a man in his 60s with acute or convalescent COVID-19.

The CDR3 DNA reads as TGTGCCAGCAGCCAGAGACCGGGACACTCTAACTATGGCTACACCTTC. Translated, it gives CASSQRPGHSNYGYTF. This chain connects TRBV3-1 (or the pseudogene TRBV3-2) to TRBJ1-2; tentative D call: TRBD1 (6 bases). Deletions cut 3 bases from V and 0 bases from J, with 14 bases between. The CDR3 consists of 16 residues. Germline CDR1 reads LGHDT; CDR2 reads YNNKEL (reference sequence).